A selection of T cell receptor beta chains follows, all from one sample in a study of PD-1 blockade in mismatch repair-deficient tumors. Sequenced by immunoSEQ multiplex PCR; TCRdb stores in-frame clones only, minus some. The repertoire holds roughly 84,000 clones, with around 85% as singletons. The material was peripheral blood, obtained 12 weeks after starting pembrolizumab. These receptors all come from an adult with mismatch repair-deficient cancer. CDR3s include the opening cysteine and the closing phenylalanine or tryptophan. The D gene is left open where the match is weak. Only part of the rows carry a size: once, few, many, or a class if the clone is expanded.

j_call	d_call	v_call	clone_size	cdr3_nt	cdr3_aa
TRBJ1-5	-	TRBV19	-	TGTGCCAGTAGTTGGGGGAATCAGCCCCAGCATTTT	CASSWGNQPQHF
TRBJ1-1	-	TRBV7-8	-	TGTGCCAGCAGCCGAGAAAGTTTTTCGAACACTGAAGCTTTCTTT	CASSRESFSNTEAFF
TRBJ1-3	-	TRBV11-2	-	TGTGCCAGCAGCTTAGCCGCGGCAAGCTCTGGAAACACCATATATTTT	CASSLAAASSGNTIYF
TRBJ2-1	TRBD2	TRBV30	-	TGTGCCTGGAGTGGATTAGCGGGGACTAGCGATGAGCAGTTCTTC	CAWSGLAGTSDEQFF
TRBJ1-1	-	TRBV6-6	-	TGTGCCAGCAGTTACCAGACAGGAGGGATGAACACTGAAGCTTTCTTT	CASSYQTGGMNTEAFF
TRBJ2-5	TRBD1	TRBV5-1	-	TGCGCCAGCGGGACAGCAAAAGAGACCCAGTACTTC	CASGTAKETQYF
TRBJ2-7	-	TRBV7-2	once	TGTGCCAGCAGCTTAGCGGGGGGGCGGGACTACGAGCAGTACTTC	CASSLAGGRDYEQYF
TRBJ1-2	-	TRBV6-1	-	TGTGCCAGCAGTGAATTTGGGGACCGAAACTATGGCTACACCTTC	CASSEFGDRNYGYTF
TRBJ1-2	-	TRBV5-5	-	TGTGCCAGCAGCCGCGACAGGTCGGATGGCTACACCTTC	CASSRDRSDGYTF
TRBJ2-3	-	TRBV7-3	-	TGTGCCAGCAGCCATGGGGTGGATACGCAGTATTTT	CASSHGVDTQYF
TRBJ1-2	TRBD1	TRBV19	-	TGTGCCAGTACAATAACAGGGGGGAATGGCTACACCTTC	CASTITGGNGYTF
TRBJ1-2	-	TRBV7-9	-	TGTGCCAGCAGCTCGGGGGTCGGGGATGGCTACACCTTC	CASSSGVGDGYTF
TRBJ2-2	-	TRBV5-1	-	TGCGCCAGCAGCACCGATGAGCGGGCGGGCACCGGGGAGCTGTTTTTT	CASSTDERAGTGELFF
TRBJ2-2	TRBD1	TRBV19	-	TGTGCCAGTAGTATACCTCCAGGGGGCATCGGGGAGCTGTTTTTT	CASSIPPGGIGELFF
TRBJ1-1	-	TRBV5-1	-	TGCGCCAGCAGCATGAATCCGGGACAGAACACTGAAGCTTTCTTT	CASSMNPGQNTEAFF
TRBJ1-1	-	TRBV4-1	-	TGCGCCAGCAGCCAAGTACCAGGGCCTGGCACTGAAGCTTTCTTT	CASSQVPGPGTEAFF
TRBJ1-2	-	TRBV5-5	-	TGTGCCAGCAGTTTTGGGAAGGCAGCCTATGGCTACACCTTC	CASSFGKAAYGYTF
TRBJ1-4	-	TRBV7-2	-	TGTGCCAGCAGCTACAGGGAAGGGGAAAAACTGTTTTTT	CASSYREGEKLFF
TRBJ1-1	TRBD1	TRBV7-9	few	TGTGCCAGCCGGACAGGGTCGGTGAACACTGAAGCTTTCTTT	CASRTGSVNTEAFF
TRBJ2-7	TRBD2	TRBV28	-	TGTGCCAGCAGTTTGGGGGGACTAGCGGGAGAAGAGCAGTACTTC	CASSLGGLAGEEQYF
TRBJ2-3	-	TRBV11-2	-	TGTGCCAGCAGCTTAGCACGGACTGCTTCGGATACGCAGTATTTT	CASSLARTASDTQYF
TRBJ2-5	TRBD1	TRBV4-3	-	TGCGCCAGCAGCCAGAACAGGGGGCATGAGACCCAGTACTTC	CASSQNRGHETQYF
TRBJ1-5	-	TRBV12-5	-	TGTGCTAGTGGTTTGTGGGGCGTCAGTCAGCCCCAGCATTTT	CASGLWGVSQPQHF
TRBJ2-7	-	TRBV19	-	TGTGCCGCCGGGACGGGGGCTGTAAACGGGCAGTACTTC	CAAGTGAVNGQYF
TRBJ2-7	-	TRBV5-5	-	TGTGCCAGCAGCCTGGTCCCCGGGGGCACCTACGAGCAGTACTTC	CASSLVPGGTYEQYF
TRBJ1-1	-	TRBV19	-	TGTGCCAGTAGTGCACCTTGGGCTGAAGCTTTCTTT	CASSAPWAEAFF
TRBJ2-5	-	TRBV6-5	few	TGTGCCAGCAGTTACACTCGAGGGGAGACCCAGTACTTC	CASSYTRGETQYF
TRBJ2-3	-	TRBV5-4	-	TGTGCCAGCAGTTCCCGGGACACAGATACGCAGTATTTT	CASSSRDTDTQYF
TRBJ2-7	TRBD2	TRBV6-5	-	TGTGCCAGCAGTTACCCCGGGGGGTCCTACGAGCAGTACTTC	CASSYPGGSYEQYF
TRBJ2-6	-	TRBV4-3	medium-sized	TGCGCCAGCAGCCAAGATGCGGGCTCTGGGGCCAACGTCCTGACTTTC	CASSQDAGSGANVLTF
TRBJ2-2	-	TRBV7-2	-	TGTGCCAGCAGCTCCCGGACAGCGAACACCGGGGAGCTGTTTTTT	CASSSRTANTGELFF
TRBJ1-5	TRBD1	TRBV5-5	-	TGTGCCAGCAGCATTCCCGGGACAGGGGGCTTTCAGCCCCAGCATTTT	CASSIPGTGGFQPQHF
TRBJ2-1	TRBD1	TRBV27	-	TGTGCCAGCAGTTTAGGACAGGGCCATTACAATGAGCAGTTCTTC	CASSLGQGHYNEQFF
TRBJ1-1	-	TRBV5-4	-	TGTGCCAGCAGCTTTACAGGGAGGAACACTGAAGCTTTCTTT	CASSFTGRNTEAFF
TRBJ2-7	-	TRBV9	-	TGTGCCAGCAGCGTAGAAGGGGGGGGGCCCTACCTCCACGAGCAGTACTTC	CASSVEGGGPYLHEQYF
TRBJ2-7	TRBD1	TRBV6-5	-	TGTGCCAGCAGTTACGGGACAGGGGGACGGGAGCAGTACTTC	CASSYGTGGREQYF
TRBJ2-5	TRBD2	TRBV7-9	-	TGTGCCAGCAGCTCGGGACTAGCGGGAGGTAGTCGGGAGACCCAGTACTTC	CASSSGLAGGSRETQYF
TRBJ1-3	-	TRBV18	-	TGTGCCAGCTCACCATGGCGGGAGTCTGGAAACACCATATATTTT	CASSPWRESGNTIYF